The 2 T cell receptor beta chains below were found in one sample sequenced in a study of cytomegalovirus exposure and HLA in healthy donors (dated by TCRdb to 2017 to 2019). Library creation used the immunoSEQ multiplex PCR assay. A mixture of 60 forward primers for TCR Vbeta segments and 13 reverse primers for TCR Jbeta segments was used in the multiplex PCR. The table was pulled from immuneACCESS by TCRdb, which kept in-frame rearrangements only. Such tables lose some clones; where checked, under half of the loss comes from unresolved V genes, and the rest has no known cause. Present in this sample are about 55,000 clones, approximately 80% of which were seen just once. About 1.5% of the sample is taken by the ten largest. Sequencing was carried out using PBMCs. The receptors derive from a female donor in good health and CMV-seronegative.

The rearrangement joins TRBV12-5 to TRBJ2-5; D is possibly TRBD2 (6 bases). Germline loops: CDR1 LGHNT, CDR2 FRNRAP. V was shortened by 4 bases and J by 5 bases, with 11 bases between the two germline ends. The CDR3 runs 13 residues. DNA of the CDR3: TGTGCTAGTGGTTCTCTAGCGAGGGAGACCCAGTACTTC. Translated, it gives CASGSLARETQYF.

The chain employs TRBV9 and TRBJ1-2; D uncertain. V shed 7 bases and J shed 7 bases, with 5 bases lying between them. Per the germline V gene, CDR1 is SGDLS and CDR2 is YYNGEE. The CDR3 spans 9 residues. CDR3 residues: CASGSGYTF. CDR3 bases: TGTGCCAGCGGCAGTGGCTACACCTTC.